These T cell receptor beta chains were read from a single sample in a study of T cells after yellow fever vaccination. TCRdb passed the 5' RACE reads through MiXCR, listing each CDR3 protein once. Here the sample spans 400,000 to 450,000 distinct CDR3 sequences, roughly a sixth being singletons. The material was PBMCs, obtained before the yellow fever booster vaccination. Receptors originate from a man between 18 and 29 years old who received the YFV17D yellow fever vaccine. The CDR3 runs from the conserved cysteine through the conserved F or W. The D gene is left open where the match is weak.

TRBD2	TRBV27	TRBJ2-5	14	CASRVSGGKETQYF
-	TRBV12-3/TRBV12-4	TRBJ2-2	15	CASTQRGGNTGELFF
TRBD2	TRBV20-1	TRBJ2-7	14	CSGLAGGSSYEQYF
TRBD1	TRBV11-2	TRBJ2-4	15	CASSFLDRAKNIQYF
TRBD1	TRBV19	TRBJ1-2	15	CASSAARDRGYGYTF
TRBD2	TRBV28	TRBJ2-5	15	CASSLPASGRETQYF
TRBD2	TRBV29-1	TRBJ2-3	15	CSVDPAGGPTDTQYF
TRBD1	TRBV19	TRBJ2-1	14	CASLDPGQGNEQFF
-	TRBV7-9	TRBJ2-3	15	CASSLEGLTTDTQYF
-	TRBV25-1	TRBJ2-6	14	CASRDTGGANVLTF
-	TRBV20-1	TRBJ2-3	12	CSARDSGDTQYF
-	TRBV29-1	TRBJ2-3	14	CSVLTTTRADTQYF
TRBD2	TRBV7-3	TRBJ2-1	14	CASSFRDYFDEQFF
-	TRBV12-3/TRBV12-4	TRBJ2-1	17	CASRSTPGRQDSDEQFF
-	TRBV5-6	TRBJ2-1	12	CASSWDLLEQFF
-	TRBV12-3/TRBV12-4	TRBJ2-7	12	CASFWTPYEQYF
TRBD1	TRBV7-2	TRBJ2-7	15	CASSFYLGQGYEQYF
-	TRBV4-3	TRBJ1-1	14	CASRPAWDGLEAFF
TRBD2	TRBV6-2/TRBV6-3	TRBJ2-1	13	CASSLAGGREQFF
-	TRBV5-1	TRBJ2-1	13	CATLGGALNEQFF
-	TRBV12-3/TRBV12-4	TRBJ2-3	12	CASGEGTDTQYF
-	TRBV5-4	TRBJ1-1	15	CASSLAGSGNTEAFF
TRBD2	TRBV20-1	TRBJ2-1	16	CSARPSAGGLYNEQFF
-	TRBV6-5	TRBJ2-3	13	CASKGDRPDTQYF
-	TRBV12-3/TRBV12-4	TRBJ2-5	14	CASSGGTEGETQYF
-	TRBV6-5	TRBJ2-5	16	CASSYSKTPYSPTQYF
TRBD1	TRBV10-3	TRBJ2-7	16	CAISEGPGTERREQYF
-	TRBV6-2/TRBV6-3	TRBJ1-4	15	CASSYAGDYNEKLFF
-	TRBV10-3	TRBJ1-6	11	CAISEDTTLHF
-	TRBV15	TRBJ2-3	13	CATSLGDRREQYF
-	TRBV5-5	TRBJ1-1	12	CASSKGNTEAFF
TRBD1	TRBV27	TRBJ1-5	13	CASSDRAAQPQHF
TRBD1	TRBV9	TRBJ2-7	14	CASSVSQGPHEQYF
-	TRBV10-3	TRBJ1-2	13	CAISESPGYGYTF
-	TRBV20-1	TRBJ1-3	14	CSASDPRSGNTIYF
TRBD2	TRBV4-2	TRBJ2-5	14	CASSQEGLAETQYF
-	TRBV12-3/TRBV12-4	TRBJ1-2	18	CASSLALRGLTANYGYTF
-	TRBV3-1	TRBJ1-2	16	CASSKGPGGRSYGYTF
-	TRBV6-6	TRBJ2-3	12	CATTRGTDTQYF